This T cell receptor (beta chain) was found in a study of shared clonotypes between healthy human individuals. Looking at the study overall: There were three CD4 naive, three CD4 memory, two CD8 naive and one CD8 memory plates per donor.

This CDR3 is 15 amino acids long. The germline V gene encodes CDR1 LGHNT and CDR2 FRNRAP. V lost 5 bases, J lost 3 bases, and 16 bases lay in between. Whole-study findings and limits: Incompleteness in sorted-subset sequencing, despite large depth, was shown by rarefaction.

It was into CD45RA+ naive and CD45RA-negative memory subsets that the CD4+ cells were split. Details on this clone: Its antigen is unidentified.

TCRdb's table, derived via immunoSEQ multiplex PCR, lists solely in-frame clones and lacks some. The profile shows about 2,500,000 clones, roughly 92% of them singletons. Input material: naive CD4+ T cells sorted from blood. The subset was: CD45RA+ positively selected. The TCR comes from a man aged 18 to 29 in good health. The rearrangement links TRBV12-5 to TRBJ1-2, with a weak D call TRBD1 (6 bases). CDR3 in DNA: TGTGCTAGTGGTCCGGACAGACCAGACCACTATGGCTACACCTTC. It encodes CASGPDRPDHYGYTF.